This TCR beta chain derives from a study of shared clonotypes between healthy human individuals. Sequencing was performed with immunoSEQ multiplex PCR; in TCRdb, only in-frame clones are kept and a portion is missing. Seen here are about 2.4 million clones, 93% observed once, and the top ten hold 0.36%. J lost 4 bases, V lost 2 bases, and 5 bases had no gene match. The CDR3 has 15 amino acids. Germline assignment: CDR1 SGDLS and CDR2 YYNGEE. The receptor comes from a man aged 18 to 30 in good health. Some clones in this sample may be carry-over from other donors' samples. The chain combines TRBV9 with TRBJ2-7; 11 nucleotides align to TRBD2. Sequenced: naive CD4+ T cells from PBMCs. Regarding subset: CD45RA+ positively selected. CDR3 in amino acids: CASSVLAGGGYEQYF. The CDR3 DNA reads TGTGCCAGCAGCGTGTTAGCGGGAGGGGGGTACGAGCAGTACTTC.